This entry lists 32 T cell receptor beta chains sequenced from one sample in a study of blood T cell repertoires in COVID-19. Libraries were prepared by immunoSEQ multiplex PCR; TCRdb keeps only in-frame clonotypes and omits some of them. The top ten clones hold around 4% of a sample with hundreds of thousands of clones, approximately 86% of them seen once. Source material: PBMCs or T cells enriched from blood (not recorded which). These receptor sequences come from a woman in her 30s who had been exposed to COVID-19.

The chain has TRBV15 and TRBJ1-3, with 8 positions matching TRBD1. V shed 0 bases and J 2 bases; nucleotides not matched to a gene: 3. The CDR3 consists of 16 residues. Per the germline V gene, CDR1 is LNHNV and CDR2 is YYDKDF (reference sequence). CDR3 DNA sequence: TGTGCCACCAGCAGAGAGACAGGGGCTACTGGAAACACCATATATTTT. This sequence encodes CATSRETGATGNTIYF.

V usage is TRBV30 and J usage is TRBJ1-2; the match to TRBD1 covers 12 bases. The CDR3 consists of 14 residues. The V and J ends lost 5 bases and 6 bases, in that order; junction bases with no gene match: 7. CDR1 and CDR2 from the germline V gene are GTSNPN and SVGIG (reference sequence). This CDR3 is CAWWGQGARNGYTF. The CDR3 DNA sequence: TGTGCCTGGTGGGGACAGGGGGCGCGAAATGGCTACACCTTC.

The genes are TRBV5-1 and TRBJ2-1, with 10 bases lining up with TRBD1. From germline, CDR1 is SGHRS and CDR2 YFSETQ. After removal of 3 bases from V and 5 bases from J, the junction contained 11 bases not matched to a gene. The CDR3 is made up of 17 amino acids. The CDR3 region has the DNA TGCGCCAGCAGCTACCGGGCCGGGACAGGGGCCCACAATGAGCAGTTCTTC. It translates to CASSYRAGTGAHNEQFF.

This rearrangement joins TRBV30 to TRBJ2-3, with D perhaps matching TRBD2 (6 bases). The CDR3 spans 13 residues. The germline V and J ends were trimmed by 6 bases and 7 bases, with 17 bases remaining between them. Germline V gene sequence: CDR1 GTSNPN, CDR2 SVGIG (reference sequence). The chain's CDR3 is CACKPDGGNTQYF. DNA of the CDR3: TGTGCCTGCAAACCTGACGGGGGAAATACGCAGTATTTT.

This chain links TRBV5-1 with TRBJ2-7; D is perhaps TRBD2 (5 bases). Germline CDR1 is SGHRS and CDR2 is YFSETQ. V lost 0 bases and J 5 bases, leaving 12 bases between the germline ends. CDR3 size: 14 residues. The CDR3 DNA follows: TGCGCCAGCAGCTTGGCTAGCCCTAGGAACGAGCAGTACTTC. It specifies CASSLASPRNEQYF.

J is TRBJ1-1 and V is TRBV19; TRBD1 aligns across 9 bases. V was clipped by 6 bases and J by 1 base; unmatched bases: 9. The germline CDR1 and CDR2 sequences are LNHDA and SQIVND (reference sequence). This CDR3 has 16 residues. This CDR3 reads CASSRGQGLGNTEAFF. The CDR3 DNA follows: TGTGCCAGTAGCCGAGGACAGGGGCTCGGGAACACTGAAGCTTTCTTT.

V gene TRBV7-8 combines with J gene TRBJ1-2; 9 bases line up with TRBD1. Germline lookup yields CDR1 SGHVS and CDR2 FQNEAQ. CDR3 length equals 16 residues. Trimming at V came to 0 bases and at J to 7 bases, leaving 9 bases not matched to a gene. This CDR3 is CASSLAHSGQGIGYTF. The CDR3 DNA reads as TGTGCCAGCAGCTTAGCGCATTCGGGACAGGGTATTGGCTACACCTTC.

This clone has a single count. The chain uses TRBV19 and TRBJ2-2; 9 bases fit TRBD1. Germline values: CDR1 LNHDA, CDR2 SQIVND (reference sequence). Germline trimming cut 8 bases from V and 7 bases from J; bases unmatched to any gene: 8. The CDR3 sequence is 14 residues long. DNA of the CDR3: TGTGCCAGTGGGTTGACAGGGGGAGGCGGGGAGCTGTTTTTT. Residues: CASGLTGGGGELFF.

As concerns this clone: Germline and junction disagree at one end, which may indicate a read error. The gene calls are TRBV19 and TRBJ2-7; TRBD1 agrees at 7 bases. Germline lookup yields CDR1 LNHDA and CDR2 SQIVND (reference sequence). This CDR3 is built from 9 residues. The CDR3 DNA reads TGTGCCAGTATTCCCGGGACAGACTTC. Protein product: CASIPGTDF. Looking up the rest from reference TRBV19 and TRBJ2-7 gives the full variable domain: DGGITQSPKYLFRKEGQNVTLSCEQNLNHDAMYWYRQDPGQGLRLIYYSQIVNDFQKGDIAEGYSVSREKKESFPLTVTSAQKNPTAFYLCASIPGTDFGPGTRLTVT.

The chain combines TRBV9 with TRBJ1-2; 9 nucleotides align to TRBD1. V shed 2 bases and J 2 bases; nucleotides not matched to a gene: 1. The germline V gene has CDR1 SGDLS and CDR2 YYNGEE. The CDR3 extends over 14 amino acids. Here the CDR3 DNA reads TGTGCCAGCAGCGTTACAGGGGGCAACTATGGCTACACCTTC. It translates to CASSVTGGNYGYTF.

The gene calls are TRBV14 and TRBJ1-6, with TRBD1 matching 7 bases. Germline V lookup: CDR1 SGHDN, CDR2 FVKESK. The CDR3 totals 14 residues. Trimming cost V 4 bases and J 9 bases; bases outside gene matches: 6. The DNA of the CDR3 is TGTGCCAGCAGCCGACAGGGTTTTGGTTCACCCCTCCACTTT. Amino acid sequence: CASSRQGFGSPLHF. Supplemented by reference TRBV14 and TRBJ1-6, the full variable domain reads EAGVTQFPSHSVIEKGQTVTLRCDPISGHDNLYWYRRVMGKEIKFLLHFVKESKQDESGMPNNRFLAERTGGTYSTLKVQPAELEDSGVYFCASSRQGFGSPLHFGNGTRLTVT.

The chain combines TRBV11-2 with TRBJ1-5; no definite D call. Trimming shortened V by 0 bases and J by 3 bases, and 12 bases separated the two germline ends. CDR3 length: 16 residues. Looked up from germline, CDR1 is SGHAT and CDR2 is FQNNGV. The CDR3 spells CASSLDYRAINQPQHF. The CDR3 region has the DNA TGTGCCAGCAGCTTAGATTACAGAGCAATCAATCAGCCCCAGCATTTT.

This clone showed up just a few times. This rearrangement joins TRBV24-1 to TRBJ1-2; no clear D gene. This CDR3 is built from 19 residues. Germline V lookup: CDR1 KGHDR, CDR2 SFDVKD. V lost 2 bases to trimming and J lost 1 base, with 22 bases between them. The CDR3 region has the DNA TGTGCCACCAGTGATTCCGACTTCGGATTGAGCGGCGATAACTATGGCTACACCTTC. This codes for CATSDSDFGLSGDNYGYTF.

This clone was counted only a few times. The CDR3 spells CASSARDRDQPQHF. The CDR3 region has the DNA TGTGCCAGCAGTGCCCGGGACAGGGATCAGCCCCAGCATTTT. This chain connects TRBV2 to TRBJ1-5; 9 nucleotides align to TRBD1. The CDR3 covers 14 residues. Per germline, CDR1 SNHLY and CDR2 FYNNEI. Trimming took 4 bases from V and 5 from J; bases not matched to a gene: 3.

The chain carries TRBV7-9 and TRBJ1-5; D is unclear. Per the germline V gene, CDR1 is SEHNR and CDR2 is FQNEAQ (reference sequence). Trimming removed 2 bases from V and 8 bases from J, with 7 bases in between. The CDR3 spans 12 residues. The CDR3 DNA reads TGTGCCAGCAGCTTAAATCGGGAGCCCCAGCATTTT. Protein: CASSLNREPQHF. The whole variable domain, filled in from reference TRBV7-9 and TRBJ1-5, reads DTGVSQNPRHKITKRGQNVTFRCDPISEHNRLYWYRQTLGQGPEFLTYFQNEAQLEKSRLLSDRFSAERPKGSFSTLEIQRTEQGDSAMYLCASSLNREPQHFGDGTRLSIL.

This chain links TRBV18 with TRBJ1-3; D call uncertain. Germline CDR1 reads KGHSH; CDR2 reads LQKENI. The CDR3 has 15 amino acids. Trimming pared 5 bases from V and 0 bases from J, leaving 11 bases between. CDR3 protein: CASSFRVDSGNTIYF. The CDR3 region has the DNA TGTGCCAGCTCATTTCGGGTCGACTCTGGAAACACCATATATTTT.

CDR3 protein: CASSFGIREKLFF. The CDR3 DNA reads TGTGCCAGCAGCTTCGGGATAAGGGAAAAACTGTTTTTT. V gene TRBV11-3 combines with J gene TRBJ1-4; D is ambiguous. Trimming removed 3 bases at V and 8 bases at J, with 10 bases between. The germline gives CDR1 SGHNT, CDR2 YENEEA. CDR3 length equals 13 residues.

V and J are TRBV7-8 and TRBJ1-5; TRBD1 is a possible D gene (6 bases). This CDR3 contains 15 residues. Germline V CDR1 and CDR2: SGHVS, FQNEAQ. The V end was cut by 2 bases, the J end by 1 base, with 9 bases between. CDR3 in amino acids: CASSLLGQSNQPQHF. The DNA for the CDR3 is TGTGCCAGCAGCTTACTCGGACAGAGCAATCAGCCCCAGCATTTT.

The chain employs TRBV5-1 and TRBJ2-7; TRBD1 might be the D (6 bases). CDR1 SGHRS and CDR2 YFSETQ come from the germline V gene. With 3 bases removed from V and 6 bases from J, the gap between germline ends came to 16 bases. The CDR3 consists of 14 residues. In nucleotides, the CDR3 is TGCGCCAGCAGCTCACAAGACAGGTTGGGCGAGCAGTACTTC. Translated, it gives CASSSQDRLGEQYF.

This chain links TRBV18 with TRBJ1-1; no clear D gene. CDR1 KGHSH and CDR2 LQKENI come from the germline V gene. The CDR3 is made up of 14 amino acids. The V and J ends lost 4 bases and 3 bases respectively, with 12 bases between them. The CDR3 DNA follows: TGTGCCAGCTCACGGATGGACGGGGACACTGAAGCTTTCTTT. It yields the protein CASSRMDGDTEAFF. Full variable domain (missing parts from reference TRBV18 and TRBJ1-1): NAGVMQNPRHLVRRRGQEARLRCSPMKGHSHVYWYRQLPEEGLKFMVYLQKENIIDESGMPKERFSAEFPKEGPSILRIQQVVRGDSAAYFCASSRMDGDTEAFFGQGTRLTVV.

The rearrangement uses TRBV27 and TRBJ1-4; weak D call: TRBD1 (5 bases). The V gene's germline CDR1 is MNHEY and CDR2 SMNVEV (reference sequence). The CDR3 runs to 15 residues. Trimming cost V 2 bases and J 3 bases, with 10 bases left between them. In nucleotides, the CDR3 is TGTGCCAGCAGTTTAATAGGGGAATCTAATGAAAAACTGTTTTTT. Amino acid sequence: CASSLIGESNEKLFF.

In regard to this clone: Mismatch with germline at one junction end may stem from a read error. V and J are TRBV5-1 and TRBJ1-2; no definite D call. Per germline, CDR1 SGHRS and CDR2 YFSETQ. The CDR3 contains 14 residues. The CDR3 sequence is CASSPQIVNYGYTF. The CDR3 DNA reads as TGCGCCAGCAGCCCCCAGATAGTAAACTATGGTTACACCTTC.

The chain couples TRBV4-1 to TRBJ1-1; TRBD1 aligns across 7 bases. The germline CDR1 and CDR2 sequences are MGHRA and YSYEKL. After removal of 2 bases from V and 6 bases from J, the junction contained 15 bases not matched to a gene. This CDR3 contains 17 residues. The DNA for the CDR3 is TGCGCCAGCAGCCAACTGAAAAACCGGGACAGATTATCTGAAGCTTTCTTT. It yields the protein CASSQLKNRDRLSEAFF.

In this sample, this clone turned up a few times. The chain joins TRBV29-1 to TRBJ2-7; D not certain. This CDR3 contains 11 residues. V gave up 8 bases and J gave up 3 bases, with 11 bases separating them. The germline V gene has CDR1 SQVTM and CDR2 ANQGSEA. CDR3 coding DNA: TGCAGCTATGTTACCTACTACGAGCAGTACTTC. It is translated as CSYVTYYEQYF.

V is TRBV2 and J is TRBJ2-7; D is possibly TRBD1 (5 bases). V lost 8 bases and J lost 6, with 23 bases in between. The CDR3 is made up of 15 amino acids. In germline, CDR1 is SNHLY, CDR2 FYNNEI. The CDR3 DNA sequence: TGTGCCAGCGGCTCAGGACAAGGGGTACGTCGCGAGCAGTACTTC. Amino acids: CASGSGQGVRREQYF.

The chain links TRBV7-8 to TRBJ2-1, with a tentative D call TRBD2 (7 bases). Trimming shortened V by 2 bases and J by 7 bases, and 18 bases separated the two germline ends. This CDR3 is built from 16 residues. Germline V gene sequence: CDR1 SGHVS, CDR2 FQNEAQ. For the CDR3, the DNA is TGTGCCAGCAGCTTATTAGGTGGGGGGGCATTTAATGAGCAGTTCTTC. Its translation: CASSLLGGGAFNEQFF.

This rearrangement joins TRBV5-8 to TRBJ2-3; D not resolved. The CDR3 runs 12 residues. In germline, CDR1 is SGHTS, CDR2 YDEGEE. Trimming stripped 2 bases from V and 3 bases from J, with 4 bases between. The DNA of the CDR3 is TGTGCCAGCAGCTTTTATACAGATACGCAGTATTTT. It translates to CASSFYTDTQYF.

V and J are TRBV6-5 and TRBJ2-7; weak D call: TRBD2 (6 bases). The CDR3 consists of 15 residues. With 6 bases removed from V and 0 bases from J, the gap between germline ends came to 15 bases. Germline lookup yields CDR1 MNHEY and CDR2 SVGAGI. The DNA for the CDR3 is TGTGCCAGCAGAGTAGATAGCGGTTTCTCCTACGAGCAGTACTTC. Translation: CASRVDSGFSYEQYF.

The chain uses TRBV5-1 and TRBJ1-3; D is unresolved. With 0 bases removed from V and 1 base from J, the gap between germline ends came to 8 bases. Germline assignment: CDR1 SGHRS and CDR2 YFSETQ. This CDR3 is 15 amino acids long. The CDR3 is CASSLGGPSGNTIYF. The DNA of the CDR3 is TGCGCCAGCAGCTTGGGAGGGCCTTCTGGAAACACCATATATTTT.

V is TRBV6-4 and J is TRBJ1-5; 9 nucleotides align to TRBD1. The CDR3 loop spans 18 amino acids. CDR1 and CDR2 (germline): MRHNA, SNTAGT. J was trimmed by 0 bases and V by 4 bases; bases with no gene match: 10. The CDR3 coding sequence is TGTGCCAGCAGTGTTAGCACAGGGGGCTCGGCTAGCAATCAGCCCCAGCATTTT. Translation gives CASSVSTGGSASNQPQHF.

This sequence joins TRBV27 and TRBJ1-2; 7 bases are shared with TRBD1. Per the germline V gene, CDR1 is MNHEY and CDR2 is SMNVEV (reference sequence). After removal of 6 bases from V and 6 bases from J, the junction contained 10 bases not matched to a gene. This CDR3 is built from 14 residues. CDR3 in DNA: TGTGCCAGCAGCAAATGGCAGGGGGTGGATGGCTACACCTTC. Its translation: CASSKWQGVDGYTF.

The CDR3 bases are TGTGCCAGCAGTTACTCGTTGGGGGACAGCTACGAGCAGTACTTC. It is translated as CASSYSLGDSYEQYF. The rearrangement joins TRBV6-5 to TRBJ2-7; 7 positions agree with TRBD1. The CDR3 is 15 residues long. Germline assignment: CDR1 MNHEY and CDR2 SVGAGI. With 0 bases clipped from V and 3 bases from J, the junction kept 5 bases outside the gene matches.